This TCR beta chain came from a study of regulatory T cells in long-lasting Graves disease. This clonotype has only a few counts. Researchers made TCR beta libraries by using iRepertoire HTBI primers and running Arm-PCR on CDR3 regions. TCRdb called the multiplex PCR reads again in MiXCR, with one record for every CDR3 protein. The sample has around 460,000 distinct CDR3 sequences, approximately 14% seen once. Sample time point: newly diagnosed GD, antithyroid drugs for less than 3 months. RNA isolated from PBMCs was used to make the TCR library. Criteria from the American Thyroid Association guidelines were applied to diagnose Graves' disease. The authors drew 8.5 to 9 milliliters of peripheral blood into EDTA tubes. The germline gives CDR1 SGHTS, CDR2 YDEGEE. With 0 bases removed from V and 3 bases from J, the gap between germline ends came to 9 bases. This CDR3 spans 14 amino acids. These data were also reused for a study on T cells in Graves' hyperthyroidism and ophthalmopathy.

The starting material was peripheral blood mononuclear cells (PBMCs), obtained at new diagnosis, from a patient treated with antithyroid drugs. This TCR derives from a woman in her 50s with Graves disease. The rearrangement links TRBV5-8 to TRBJ1-1, with D hard to call. The CDR3: CASSLAGGYTEAFF. The CDR3 DNA is TGTGCCAGCAGCTTGGCTGGCGGATACACTGAAGCTTTCTTT.